These 14 T cell receptor beta chains share one sample of origin, sequenced in a study of cytomegalovirus exposure and HLA in healthy donors. Vbeta (60) and Jbeta (13) primers were used in the PCR. Profiled with immunoSEQ multiplex PCR; TCRdb holds only in-frame clones, not every one. The data show 130,000 or so clones, about 80% seen once. Sequenced input: PBMCs. The receptors were gathered from a man aged 35-49 years in good health and CMV-seronegative.

This rearrangement joins TRBV6-5 to TRBJ1-4; D uncertain. This CDR3 is 15 amino acids long. The V end lost 6 bases, the J end lost 0 bases, and 11 bases lay between the germline ends. The germline CDR1 and CDR2 sequences are MNHEY and SVGAGI. CDR3 amino acids: CASSPLKTTNEKLFF. The CDR3, as DNA: TGTGCCAGCAGCCCCCTTAAAACAACTAATGAAAAACTGTTTTTT.

J is TRBJ2-7 and V is TRBV27; possibly TRBD1 for D (5 bases). Germline loops: CDR1 MNHEY, CDR2 SMNVEV (reference sequence). This CDR3 region has 14 residues. V was shortened by 0 bases and J by 3 bases, with 9 bases between the two germline ends. The CDR3 spells CASSLSGHFYEQYF. The CDR3 region has the DNA TGTGCCAGCAGTTTATCGGGGCACTTCTACGAGCAGTACTTC.

This CDR3 reads CASSDTSGGFTDTQYF. CDR3 nucleotide sequence: TGTGCCAGCAGCGACACTAGCGGGGGATTCACAGATACGCAGTATTTT. V gene TRBV7-2 combines with J gene TRBJ2-3, with 11 bases aligning to TRBD2. CDR1 and CDR2 from the germline V gene are SGHTA and FQGNSA. V trimming: 5 bases; J trimming: 2 bases; junction bases outside the gene matches: 6. CDR3 length equals 16 residues.

J is TRBJ2-2 and V is TRBV4-1; 9 bases line up with TRBD1. J gave up 3 bases and V 2 bases, and 4 bases lay outside the gene matches. Germline loops: CDR1 MGHRA, CDR2 YSYEKL. The CDR3 spans 16 residues. CDR3 nucleotides: TGCGCCAGCAGCCAACTCGACAGGGGGGACACCGGGGAGCTGTTTTTT. As protein: CASSQLDRGDTGELFF.

In this sample, this clone turned up a few times. The chain couples TRBV5-6 to TRBJ1-1, with no clear D. This CDR3 comprises 13 residues. V gave up 0 bases and J gave up 7 bases, with 10 bases separating them. Germline CDR1 SGHDT, CDR2 YYEEEE. The CDR3: CASSLVVGDEAFF. The CDR3 nucleotides read TGTGCCAGCAGCTTGGTCGTCGGGGATGAAGCTTTCTTT.

V is TRBV21-1 and J is TRBJ2-1; the table's D call, TRBD1, was not checked against the DNA. TRBV21-1 is flagged as a pseudogene. The CDR3 is made up of 17 amino acids. The CDR3 bases are TGTGCCAGCAGCAAAGGGGCCTGCAGGGTTTGTTGTTATGAGCAGTTCTTC. It codes for CASSKGACRVCCYEQFF.

This chain uses TRBV7-6 with TRBJ2-3, with 8 bases identical to TRBD1. Germline V lookup: CDR1 SGHVS, CDR2 FNYEAQ. The ends lost 2 bases at V and 2 bases at J; junction bases unmatched: 6. The length of the CDR3 is 16 residues. The CDR3 protein is CASSLSAGGSTDTQYF. CDR3 coding DNA: TGTGCCAGCAGCTTAAGCGCAGGGGGCTCCACAGATACGCAGTATTTT.

The J gene is TRBJ1-4, the V gene TRBV27, with unresolved D. The CDR3 has 14 residues. Between the trimmed V and J ends, which lost 5 bases and 5 bases, there was a span of 12 bases. CDR1 is MNHEY and CDR2 is SMNVEV in the germline V gene (reference sequence). CDR3 nucleotides: TGTGCCAGCAGTCTGGGCCTATTCAATGAAAAACTGTTTTTT. This gives the protein CASSLGLFNEKLFF.

This clone was counted once. This sequence joins TRBV21-1 and TRBJ2-2; the D call of TRBD1 is as the table states it, not checked on the DNA. TRBV21-1 is flagged as a pseudogene. The CDR3 length is 13 residues. The chain's CDR3 is CASGQVNTGELFF. The CDR3 coding sequence is TGTGCCAGCGGGCAGGTCAACACCGGGGAGCTGTTTTTT.

The chain combines TRBV11-3 with TRBJ2-5; D remains ambiguous. This CDR3 spans 12 amino acids. V was shortened by 5 bases and J by 5 bases, with 9 bases between the two germline ends. CDR1 and CDR2 (germline): SGHNT, YENEEA. CDR3 protein: CASSKEEETQYF. CDR3 nucleotide sequence: TGTGCCAGCAGCAAAGAGGAGGAGACCCAGTACTTC.

This sequence joins TRBV30 and TRBJ2-2; D not resolved. From germline, CDR1 is GTSNPN and CDR2 SVGIG (reference sequence). CDR3 size: 13 residues. The V end lost 0 bases, the J end lost 8 bases, and 10 bases lay between the germline ends. The CDR3 here is CAWSVLMAGELFF. The CDR3, as DNA: TGTGCCTGGAGTGTACTAATGGCGGGGGAGCTGTTTTTT.

This clone has a handful of counts. This chain uses TRBV4-1 with TRBJ2-7; no reliable D call. The germline CDR1 and CDR2 sequences are MGHRA and YSYEKL. Trimming took off 4 bases at V and 1 base at J, with 11 bases between the two ends. The CDR3 length is 14 residues. The CDR3 region is CASSPARVSYEQYF. In DNA form, the CDR3 reads TGCGCCAGCAGCCCCGCACGGGTATCCTACGAGCAGTACTTC.

The table lists this clone with a count of one. This chain connects TRBV7-8 to TRBJ2-1; D not resolved. V was trimmed by 5 bases and J by 1 base, leaving 15 bases between them. The germline V gene encodes CDR1 SGHVS and CDR2 FQNEAQ. This CDR3 region has 16 residues. The CDR3 is CASSLSPQESYNEQFF. For the CDR3, the DNA is TGTGCCAGCAGCCTTAGCCCCCAAGAGTCCTACAATGAGCAGTTCTTC.

V is TRBV5-1 and J is TRBJ2-3; 11 bases line up with TRBD2. This CDR3 has 16 amino acids. V shed 0 bases, J shed 6 bases, and the junction held 6 bases outside the gene matches. Germline V gene sequence: CDR1 SGHRS, CDR2 YFSETQ. CDR3 coding DNA: TGCGCCAGCAGCTTGGGACTAGCGGGGTCCTGGGATACGCAGTATTTT. Translation: CASSLGLAGSWDTQYF.